These 29 T cell receptor beta chains originate from one sample sequenced in a study of early T cells in non-severe SARS-CoV-2 infection. TCRdb reprocessed the 5' RACE reads with MiXCR, giving one entry per CDR3 protein. The sample yields 65,000 to 80,000 distinct CDR3 sequences, around 14% seen once. Material for sequencing was whole blood. Source of these receptors: an adult who was a healthcare worker with PCR-confirmed SARS-CoV-2 infection or an uninfected control (not recorded which).

CDR3 amino acids: CASSLEPTYEQYF. Here the CDR3 DNA reads TGCGCCAGCAGCTTGGAGCCTACCTACGAGCAGTACTTC. This chain links TRBV5-1 with TRBJ2-7; D is ambiguous. This CDR3 is built from 13 residues. In germline, CDR1 is SGHRS, CDR2 YFSETQ. V lost 0 bases and J 2 bases, leaving 6 bases between the germline ends. Using reference TRBV5-1 and TRBJ2-7 for the parts outside the CDR3, the full variable domain is KAGVTQTPRYLIKTRGQQVTLSCSPISGHRSVSWYQQTPGQGLQFLFEYFSETQRNKGNFPGRFSGRQFSNSRSEMNVSTLELGDSALYLCASSLEPTYEQYFGPGTRLTVT.

This chain links TRBV9 with TRBJ1-3; D gene unclear. CDR1 is SGDLS and CDR2 is YYNGEE in the germline V gene. CDR3 length: 16 amino acids. The V gene lost 0 bases and the J gene lost 1 base, with 11 bases spanning the gap. CDR3 region: CASSVDHSESGNTIYF. As DNA, the CDR3 is TGTGCCAGCAGCGTAGACCACAGCGAGTCTGGAAACACCATATATTTT.

This clonotype was observed many times. The chain couples TRBV7-9 to TRBJ1-3; possible D gene TRBD1, 6 bases. V was clipped by 4 bases and J by 6 bases, with 10 bases between them. The CDR3 is 13 amino acids. Germline assignment: CDR1 SEHNR and CDR2 FQNEAQ (reference sequence). CDR3 bases: TGTGCCAGCAGCTCACAGGGAGCAAACACCATATATTTT. It yields the protein CASSSQGANTIYF.

This clonotype was seen ten or more times. This sequence joins TRBV20-1 and TRBJ2-1; D may be TRBD2 (5 bases). Trimming stripped 6 bases from V and 13 bases from J, with 13 bases between. Per germline, CDR1 DFQATT and CDR2 SNEGSKA (reference sequence). This CDR3 spans 10 amino acids. The chain's CDR3 is CSATRIQQFF. DNA for the CDR3: TGCAGTGCCACTAGAATCCAACAGTTCTTC.

The chain recombines TRBV7-9 with TRBJ1-1; 8 nucleotides line up with TRBD1. With V trimmed by 3 bases and J by 1 base, 7 bases remained unmatched. From germline, CDR1 is SEHNR and CDR2 FQNEAQ (reference sequence). The length of the CDR3 is 16 residues. CDR3 loop: CASSLSPGGANTEAFF. Written as DNA, the CDR3 is TGTGCCAGCAGCTTGAGTCCAGGGGGCGCGAACACTGAAGCTTTCTTT.

This clonotype came up many times. This CDR3 reads CATGEAGLSTDTQYF. DNA of the CDR3: TGTGCCACCGGGGAGGCCGGACTCAGCACAGATACGCAGTATTTT. This chain connects TRBV24-1 to TRBJ2-3; D possibly corresponds to TRBD2 (6 bases). Germline CDR1 KGHDR, CDR2 SFDVKD. Trimming took off 9 bases at V and 0 bases at J, with 15 bases between the two ends. The CDR3 is made up of 15 amino acids.

The table lists this clonotype with many counts. The chain is built from TRBV5-1 and TRBJ1-4, with TRBD1 matching over 9 bases. Germline CDR1 SGHRS, CDR2 YFSETQ. The CDR3 has 15 amino acids. V trimming: 1 base; J trimming: 3 bases; junction bases outside the gene matches: 1. The CDR3 sequence: CASSLTGGPNEKLFF. CDR3 sequence (DNA): TGCGCCAGCAGCTTGACAGGGGGCCCTAATGAAAAACTGTTTTTT.

V and J are TRBV20-1 and TRBJ2-1; 10 bases are shared with TRBD2. The V and J ends lost 4 bases and 0 bases, in that order; junction bases with no gene match: 6. This CDR3 has 16 residues. The germline gives CDR1 DFQATT, CDR2 SNEGSKA (reference sequence). The CDR3 here is CSAIGTSASSYNEQFF. CDR3 nucleotide sequence: TGCAGTGCTATTGGGACTAGCGCGAGCTCCTACAATGAGCAGTTCTTC.

This chain uses TRBV29-1 with TRBJ2-7; 9 positions match TRBD1. Germline V gives CDR1 SQVTM, CDR2 ANQGSEA. V shed 6 bases and J 5 bases; nucleotides not matched to a gene: 8. The CDR3 totals 13 residues. This CDR3 reads CSVGDRAPNEQYF. The CDR3, as DNA: TGCAGCGTGGGGGACAGGGCTCCCAACGAGCAGTACTTC.

The V call is TRBV12-3 or TRBV12-4, the J call TRBJ2-1; D unclear. CDR3 length: 13 amino acids. Trimming stripped 3 bases from V and 5 bases from J, with 8 bases between. CDR3 residues: CASSFSGDNEQFF. CDR3 in DNA: TGTGCCAGCAGTTTTAGTGGGGACAATGAGCAGTTCTTC.

This clonotype was seen repeatedly, ten times or more. The V and J genes are TRBV28 and TRBJ1-1; no firm D call. V lost 8 bases, J lost 1 base, and 8 bases lay in between. Germline CDR1 MDHEN, CDR2 SYDVKM. This CDR3 has 12 amino acids. This CDR3 is CASRPRNTEAFF. In DNA, the CDR3 is TGTGCCAGCCGACCGAGGAACACTGAAGCTTTCTTT.

There are a few counts of this clonotype. The genes are TRBV5-4 and TRBJ1-3; no definite D call. The CDR3 totals 15 residues. Germline V gene lookup returns CDR1 SGHNT and CDR2 YYREEE (reference sequence). V lost 3 bases to trimming and J lost 1 base, with 11 bases between them. CDR3 coding DNA: TGTGCCAGCAGCTACGGTCCAGTATCTGGAAACACCATATATTTT. The encoded protein is CASSYGPVSGNTIYF.

This clonotype was found a few times. The rearrangement uses TRBV3-1 and TRBJ1-3; possible D gene TRBD1, 5 bases. Germline V gene lookup returns CDR1 LGHDT and CDR2 YNNKEL (reference sequence). CDR3 length: 16 amino acids. Trimming stripped 4 bases from V and 6 bases from J, with 19 bases between. The CDR3 DNA is TGTGCCAGCAGCCCAGCTTTGATGGGGCCTGAAAACACCATATATTTT. Translating it yields CASSPALMGPENTIYF.

This clonotype was seen many times. The genes are TRBV6-2 or TRBV6-3 and TRBJ2-3; 7 nucleotides line up with TRBD1. Germline loops: CDR1 MNHEY, CDR2 SVGEGT. CDR3 length: 14 amino acids. V trimming: 8 bases; J trimming: 4 bases; junction bases outside the gene matches: 9. The CDR3 sequence is CASGGQPKADTQYF. Written as DNA, the CDR3 is TGTGCCAGCGGGGGACAGCCGAAGGCAGATACGCAGTATTTT.

This chain joins TRBV20-1 and TRBJ1-6, with D perhaps TRBD1 (6 bases). The germline V gene has CDR1 DFQATT and CDR2 SNEGSKA (reference sequence). The V and J ends lost 6 bases and 9 bases respectively, with 9 bases between them. This CDR3 spans 11 amino acids. The CDR3 bases are TGCAGTGCCAAACAGGGTTCACCCCTCCACTTT. It translates to CSAKQGSPLHF.

The chain uses TRBV20-1 and TRBJ1-5, with unresolved D. The V gene's germline CDR1 is DFQATT and CDR2 SNEGSKA (reference sequence). The CDR3 is 15 amino acids. V was trimmed by 1 base and J by 4 bases, leaving 14 bases between them. CDR3: CSARVAQNSNQPQHF. The CDR3 nucleotides are TGCAGTGCTAGAGTAGCACAGAACTCTAATCAGCCCCAGCATTTT.

This clonotype was counted at least ten times. This rearrangement joins TRBV6-5 to TRBJ2-3; D unclear. CDR3 length: 14 residues. V lost 4 bases to trimming and J lost 1 base, with 9 bases between them. In germline, CDR1 is MNHEY, CDR2 SVGAGI. The CDR3 sequence is CASSSLDGTDTQYF. The CDR3 coding sequence is TGTGCCAGCAGTTCTTTGGACGGCACAGATACGCAGTATTTT.

The table lists this clonotype with many counts. V is TRBV9 and J is TRBJ2-3, with D possibly matching TRBD1 (5 bases). In germline, CDR1 is SGDLS, CDR2 YYNGEE. The CDR3 sequence is 13 residues long. The V gene lost 4 bases and the J gene lost 3 bases, with 9 bases spanning the gap. In nucleotides, the CDR3 is TGTGCCAGCAGCAATTACAGGACAGATACGCAGTATTTT. Encoded protein: CASSNYRTDTQYF.

This clonotype was observed a handful of times. The CDR3 DNA is TGTGCCAGCAGCCCTGTGGGACCGTTGAGCACAGATACGCAGTATTTT. Amino acids: CASSPVGPLSTDTQYF. The chain has TRBV5-4 and TRBJ2-3; D possibly uses TRBD1 or TRBD2 (5 bases each). This CDR3 has 16 residues. V lost 4 bases and J 0 bases, leaving 15 bases between the germline ends. The germline gives CDR1 SGHNT, CDR2 YYREEE (reference sequence).

Comments on this clonotype: A junction boundary mismatches the germline segment, possibly from a read error. The chain joins TRBV11-2 to TRBJ2-2; 8 positions match TRBD2. This CDR3 region has 13 residues. The V gene's germline CDR1 is SGHAT and CDR2 FQNNGV. The DNA of the CDR3 is TGTGTCAGCAGCTTAGCGGGGAGCGGGGAGCTGTTTTTT. This encodes CVSSLAGSGELFF.

This clonotype occurred many times. The chain has TRBV11-2 and TRBJ2-1; a possible D gene is TRBD2 (7 bases). The V gene's germline CDR1 is SGHAT and CDR2 FQNNGV. CDR3 size: 15 residues. Trimming left V 5 bases short and J 6 bases short, with 17 bases between. The CDR3 DNA reads as TGTGCCAGCAGCGTCAAGCCGGGGGGCCCCAATGAGCAGTTCTTC. Its translation is CASSVKPGGPNEQFF.

Only a few counts were recorded for this clonotype. The V gene is TRBV29-1, the J gene TRBJ1-5; D unresolved. V lost 6 bases and J 3 bases, leaving 12 bases between the germline ends. The CDR3 covers 13 residues. Germline V gene data show CDR1 as SQVTM and CDR2 as ANQGSEA. In DNA form, the CDR3 reads TGCAGCGTGCGGACGGACTACAATCAGCCCCAGCATTTT. This translates into CSVRTDYNQPQHF.

CDR3 amino acids: CSATRQYSNQPQHF. The CDR3 DNA follows: TGCAGTGCTACTCGACAGTATAGCAATCAGCCCCAGCATTTT. The chain combines TRBV20-1 with TRBJ1-5; TRBD1 might be the D (5 bases). CDR3 size: 14 residues. Germline CDR1 DFQATT, CDR2 SNEGSKA (reference sequence). The V gene lost 4 bases and the J gene lost 0 bases, with 10 bases spanning the gap.

This clonotype was counted many times. The chain recombines TRBV7-2 with TRBJ2-4, with no clear D. The V end lost 1 base, the J end lost 4 bases, and 5 bases lay between the germline ends. Per germline, CDR1 SGHTA and CDR2 FQGNSA. This CDR3 has 13 amino acids. The CDR3 loop is CASSLEGKNIQYF. The DNA of the CDR3 is TGTGCCAGCAGCTTAGAAGGGAAAAACATTCAGTACTTC.

This clonotype showed up many times. Here the CDR3 DNA reads TGCGCCAGCAGTGAGTCGGAGAGACAACTTAACACTGAAGCTTTCTTT. It translates to CASSESERQLNTEAFF. The rearrangement links TRBV10-2 to TRBJ1-1; D call uncertain. V lost 0 bases to trimming and J lost 2 bases, with 13 bases between them. CDR3 length: 16 amino acids. Germline assignment: CDR1 WSHSY and CDR2 SAAADI.

This clonotype has just a few counts. This chain uses TRBV3-1 with TRBJ2-7, with 8 bases aligning to TRBD1. The V gene's germline CDR1 is LGHDT and CDR2 YNNKEL (reference sequence). This CDR3 has 14 amino acids. Trimming removed 3 bases from V and 7 bases from J; junction bases left unmatched: 8. The CDR3 protein is CASSQRTGTEEQYF. CDR3 nucleotides: TGTGCCAGCAGCCAGCGGACAGGGACGGAAGAGCAGTACTTC.

This clonotype was seen a handful of times. This chain links TRBV19 with TRBJ1-2, with D unclear. The germline V gene encodes CDR1 LNHDA and CDR2 SQIVND (reference sequence). The CDR3 sequence is 12 residues long. V shed 6 bases and J shed 2 bases, with 7 bases lying between them. DNA of the CDR3: TGTGCCAGTAGAGTACAGAACTATGGCTACACCTTC. Protein product: CASRVQNYGYTF.

This clonotype was seen at least ten times. The chain carries TRBV10-3 and TRBJ2-1; 9 bases align to TRBD1. The CDR3 extends over 14 amino acids. V was clipped by 5 bases and J by 5 bases; unmatched bases: 4. Germline CDR1 is ENHRY and CDR2 is SYGVKD. CDR3 loop: CAISPGQGNNEQFF. The CDR3 DNA reads as TGTGCCATCAGTCCGGGACAGGGAAACAATGAGCAGTTCTTC.

The chain combines TRBV4-2 with TRBJ2-7; 9 bases align to TRBD1. This CDR3 has 14 residues. CDR1 is LGHNA, CDR2 YNFKEQ, per germline. Losses at the gene ends were 0 bases for V and 6 bases for J; bases not matched to a gene: 3. The CDR3 DNA follows: TGTGCCAGCAGCCAAGAACCGGGACAGGGCGAGCAGTACTTC. Its protein product is CASSQEPGQGEQYF.